This entry lists 27 T cell receptor beta chains sequenced from one sample in a study of early T cells in non-severe SARS-CoV-2 infection. TCRdb independently ran MiXCR on the 5' RACE reads; one entry per CDR3 protein. This table holds 60,000 to 65,000 distinct CDR3 sequences, roughly 9% found once. The sequenced sample was whole blood, obtained at baseline. These receptors were obtained from an adult who was a healthcare worker with PCR-confirmed SARS-CoV-2 infection or an uninfected control (not recorded which).

The V call is TRBV5-6, the J call TRBJ1-1, with a weak D call TRBD1 (5 bases). In germline, CDR1 is SGHDT, CDR2 YYEEEE. V was cut by 4 bases and J by 2 bases, with 12 bases left in between. The CDR3 has 14 amino acids. CDR3 residues: CASSPDRRNTEAFF. The CDR3 DNA sequence: TGTGCCAGCAGCCCCGACAGAAGAAACACTGAAGCTTTCTTT.

The chain carries TRBV7-2 and TRBJ2-5; unclear D gene. The CDR3 has 16 amino acids. V dropped 5 bases and J dropped 5 bases, with 21 bases sitting between them. Germline CDR1 reads SGHTA; CDR2 reads FQGNSA. CDR3: CASSPTGGTAGETQYF. CDR3 bases: TGTGCCAGCAGCCCCACGGGTGGCACCGCTGGCGAGACCCAGTACTTC.

This clonotype was counted between two and nine times. This chain links TRBV12-5 with TRBJ2-1; 8 bases agree with TRBD1. Germline V lookup: CDR1 LGHNT, CDR2 FRNRAP. The CDR3 extends over 15 amino acids. The trim removed 7 bases at V and 7 bases at J, leaving 12 bases unmatched. The CDR3 is CASASWQGARNEQFF. In nucleotides, the CDR3 is TGTGCTAGTGCTTCTTGGCAGGGGGCGCGGAATGAGCAGTTCTTC.

This clonotype was seen at least ten times. The V gene is TRBV19, the J gene TRBJ2-4; tentatively, D is TRBD1 (5 bases). CDR3 size: 16 residues. V was cut by 6 bases and J by 1 base, with 16 bases left in between. CDR1 and CDR2 (germline): LNHDA, SQIVND (reference sequence). The DNA of the CDR3 is TGTGCCAGTAGCCTGACAGAGGCTAACGCCAAAAACATTCAGTACTTC. As protein: CASSLTEANAKNIQYF.

This clonotype appeared many times. J is TRBJ2-5 and V is TRBV2, with 10 bases that match TRBD2. V shed 4 bases, J shed 1 base, and the junction held 0 bases outside the gene matches. The CDR3 is 14 residues long. The germline CDR1 and CDR2 sequences are SNHLY and FYNNEI. As DNA, the CDR3 is TGTGCCAGCAGTGGACTAGCGGGCCAAGAGACCCAGTACTTC. It is translated as CASSGLAGQETQYF.

This clonotype showed up many times. The chain is built from TRBV10-3 and TRBJ2-3, with 7 bases fitting TRBD1. The CDR3 covers 14 residues. Germline V gene sequence: CDR1 ENHRY, CDR2 SYGVKD. With 6 bases clipped from V and 1 base from J, the junction kept 4 bases outside the gene matches. Here the CDR3 reads CAIRTGQGTDTQYF. The DNA for the CDR3 is TGTGCCATCAGGACCGGACAGGGCACAGATACGCAGTATTTT.

This clonotype was counted only a few times. The rearrangement joins TRBV5-1 to TRBJ2-7, with 7 bases matching TRBD2. Germline loops: CDR1 SGHRS, CDR2 YFSETQ. This CDR3 contains 15 residues. V was pared by 1 base and J by 7 bases, with 11 bases of the junction left unmatched. CDR3 sequence reads: CASSLSLAALSEQYF. The CDR3 DNA reads as TGCGCCAGCAGCTTGAGCCTAGCGGCACTCTCGGAGCAGTACTTC.

This clonotype was counted only a few times. The CDR3 DNA follows: TGTGCCAGCTCATCCTCCTGGGGGGCCGGAGAGACCCAGTACTTC. This gives the protein CASSSSWGAGETQYF. The chain employs TRBV18 and TRBJ2-5; D is tentatively TRBD1 or TRBD2 (6 bases each). In germline, CDR1 is KGHSH, CDR2 LQKENI. The CDR3 loop spans 15 amino acids. Trimming left V 5 bases short and J 4 bases short, with 17 bases between.

This clonotype was detected many times. The gene calls are TRBV7-2 and TRBJ2-5; 13 bases are a match to TRBD2. J lost 4 bases, V lost 1 base, and 3 bases had no gene match. Germline CDR1 and CDR2: SGHTA and FQGNSA. The CDR3 spans 16 residues. CDR3 in amino acids: CASSLVGLAGVETQYF. The CDR3 DNA follows: TGTGCCAGCAGCTTAGTCGGACTAGCGGGAGTAGAGACCCAGTACTTC.

This clonotype was observed a handful of times. The chain is built from TRBV2 and TRBJ2-5, with D unresolved. V was shortened by 6 bases and J by 0 bases, with 5 bases between the two germline ends. Germline V CDR1 and CDR2: SNHLY, FYNNEI. This CDR3 has 12 amino acids. The CDR3 nucleotides read TGTGCCAGCAGGGATAACCAAGAGACCCAGTACTTC. Its translation is CASRDNQETQYF. Drawing the rest from reference TRBV2 and TRBJ2-5, the complete variable domain is EPEVTQTPSHQVTQMGQEVILRCVPISNHLYFYWYRQILGQKVEFLVSFYNNEISEKSEIFDDQFSVERPDGSNFTLKIRSTKLEDSAMYFCASRDNQETQYFGPGTRLLVL.

This chain links TRBV20-1 with TRBJ2-3, with 15 bases identical to TRBD2. V gave up 5 bases and J gave up 3 bases; unmatched junction bases: 3. The CDR3 has 15 residues. In germline, CDR1 is DFQATT, CDR2 SNEGSKA (reference sequence). CDR3 DNA sequence: TGCAGTGCTGGACTAGCGGGAGGGCTGACAGATACGCAGTATTTT. Its translation is CSAGLAGGLTDTQYF.

This clonotype came up many times. The V call is TRBV3-1, the J call TRBJ2-7; 7 positions agree with TRBD1. Germline values: CDR1 LGHDT, CDR2 YNNKEL (reference sequence). The CDR3 is 14 residues long. V lost 4 bases, J lost 2 bases, and 5 bases stayed unmatched. The CDR3 nucleotides read TGTGCCAGCAGCCCCGGACAGGAGCCCTACGAGCAGTACTTC. Amino acid sequence: CASSPGQEPYEQYF.

This clonotype was counted between two and nine times. The CDR3 DNA reads TGCAGCGTCGGGCTAGTTGGAAACATTCAGTACTTC. It yields the protein CSVGLVGNIQYF. V is TRBV29-1 and J is TRBJ2-4; D unresolved. V lost 6 bases, J lost 6 bases, and 12 bases lay in between. Germline V gene lookup returns CDR1 SQVTM and CDR2 ANQGSEA. This CDR3 comprises 12 residues.

This clonotype was observed at least ten times. The chain recombines TRBV15 with TRBJ2-1; a weak D match, TRBD1 (6 bases). Germline CDR1 LNHNV, CDR2 YYDKDF (reference sequence). This CDR3 has 14 amino acids. The V gene lost 8 bases and the J gene lost 4 bases, with 15 bases spanning the gap. In DNA form, the CDR3 reads TGTGCCACCTCCGACAGGAGAACTTACAATGAGCAGTTCTTC. This translates into CATSDRRTYNEQFF.

The rearrangement links TRBV7-6 to TRBJ1-3; no reliable D call. Germline V CDR1 and CDR2: SGHVS, FNYEAQ. The CDR3 spans 13 residues. V dropped 5 bases and J dropped 6 bases, with 11 bases sitting between them. The CDR3 reads CASSPRPENTIYF. CDR3 sequence (DNA): TGTGCCAGCAGCCCCCGGCCTGAAAACACCATATATTTT.

The CDR3 DNA reads as TGTGCCAGCAGCTTAGGGACTACCTACGAGCAGTACTTC. Its translation: CASSLGTTYEQYF. The chain combines TRBV7-3 with TRBJ2-7; 7 bases match TRBD2. The trim removed 2 bases at V and 2 bases at J, leaving 0 bases unmatched. The CDR3 runs 13 residues. Germline values: CDR1 SGHTA, CDR2 FQGTGA.

The chain links TRBV19 to TRBJ1-5, with 9 bases matching TRBD1. V shed 4 bases, J shed 7 bases, and the junction held 5 bases outside the gene matches. Germline V gene sequence: CDR1 LNHDA, CDR2 SQIVND (reference sequence). This CDR3 region has 14 residues. CDR3 residues: CASSTTGGLQPQHF. The CDR3 DNA is TGTGCCAGTAGTACGACAGGGGGTTTACAGCCCCAGCATTTT. The full variable domain, completed using reference TRBV19 and TRBJ1-5, is DGGITQSPKYLFRKEGQNVTLSCEQNLNHDAMYWYRQDPGQGLRLIYYSQIVNDFQKGDIAEGYSVSREKKESFPLTVTSAQKNPTAFYLCASSTTGGLQPQHFGDGTRLSIL.

This clonotype was detected many times. The rearrangement uses TRBV27 and TRBJ1-5, with unresolved D. V was clipped by 3 bases and J by 7 bases, with 16 bases between them. Germline lookup yields CDR1 MNHEY and CDR2 SMNVEV (reference sequence). CDR3 length: 15 amino acids. The chain's CDR3 is CASSLGAGMGQPQHF. CDR3 in DNA: TGTGCCAGCAGTTTGGGCGCGGGCATGGGCCAGCCCCAGCATTTT.

The genes are TRBV4-1 and TRBJ2-7; TRBD2 matches 9 bases. The V gene's germline CDR1 is MGHRA and CDR2 YSYEKL. After removal of 0 bases from V and 3 bases from J, the junction contained 15 bases not matched to a gene. The CDR3 is 19 amino acids. CDR3 nucleotide sequence: TGCGCCAGCAGCCAAGATCTGGCTAGCGGGACCCAACCAAACTACGAGCAGTACTTC. Translation gives CASSQDLASGTQPNYEQYF.

This clonotype was seen at least ten times. The rearrangement links TRBV4-1 to TRBJ1-1, with D perhaps TRBD1 (6 bases). The CDR3 runs 18 residues. V shed 0 bases and J shed 6 bases, with 23 bases lying between them. CDR1 and CDR2 from the germline V gene are MGHRA and YSYEKL. CDR3 protein: CASSQELIGQHIAPEAFF. The CDR3 DNA sequence: TGCGCCAGCAGCCAAGAGCTGATAGGACAGCATATTGCCCCTGAAGCTTTCTTT.

The chain has TRBV5-1 and TRBJ2-1, with D tentatively TRBD2 (5 bases). Trimming shortened V by 1 base and J by 2 bases, and 10 bases separated the two germline ends. This CDR3 is built from 15 residues. Germline V CDR1 and CDR2: SGHRS, YFSETQ. The CDR3 DNA follows: TGCGCCAGCAGCTTGCGAGGGATCCCCTACAATGAGCAGTTCTTC. Amino acids: CASSLRGIPYNEQFF.

CDR3 nucleotide sequence: TGTGCCAGCAGCGAAGCCAGCGGGTTTTCCTACAATGAGCAGTTCTTC. Its protein product is CASSEASGFSYNEQFF. The chain joins TRBV11-1 to TRBJ2-1, with D perhaps matching TRBD2 (6 bases). In germline, CDR1 is SGHAT, CDR2 FQDESV (reference sequence). The CDR3 contains 16 residues. Between the trimmed V and J ends, which lost 5 bases and 1 base, there was a span of 15 bases.

The chain joins TRBV9 to TRBJ2-1; tentatively, D is TRBD2 (5 bases). With 6 bases removed from V and 9 bases from J, the gap between germline ends came to 19 bases. The CDR3 extends over 14 amino acids. Germline assignment: CDR1 SGDLS and CDR2 YYNGEE. Written as DNA, the CDR3 is TGTGCCAGCACGGGGAACCCGGCGGCTGGTGAGCAGTTCTTC. Its protein is CASTGNPAAGEQFF.

This clonotype was seen only a few times. This sequence joins TRBV12-3 or TRBV12-4 and TRBJ1-1; TRBD1 might be the D (5 bases). This CDR3 contains 14 residues. V gave up 1 base and J gave up 4 bases, with 10 bases separating them. The CDR3 DNA follows: TGTGCCAGCAGTTTAGGCCAGGGAGGCACTGAAGCTTTCTTT. Encoded protein: CASSLGQGGTEAFF.

This chain uses TRBV9 with TRBJ2-7; maybe TRBD1 (6 bases). The CDR3 has 17 amino acids. Germline V lookup: CDR1 SGDLS, CDR2 YYNGEE. Trimming removed 3 bases from V and 3 bases from J, with 22 bases in between. The CDR3 here is CASSASLGRGRSYEQYF. The CDR3 bases are TGTGCCAGCAGCGCCAGCCTTGGCAGGGGAAGAAGCTACGAGCAGTACTTC.

The rearrangement joins TRBV19 to TRBJ2-1, with TRBD2 identical over 9 bases. Germline CDR1 LNHDA, CDR2 SQIVND (reference sequence). CDR3 length: 16 residues. V was pared by 6 bases and J by 4 bases, with 10 bases of the junction left unmatched. The CDR3 bases are TGTGCCAGTAGCGACCCCCCGGGACTAGCATACAATGAGCAGTTCTTC. This codes for CASSDPPGLAYNEQFF.

In this sample, this clonotype turned up a few times. The chain employs TRBV6-5 and TRBJ1-5; a weak D match, TRBD1 (5 bases). The V end was cut by 0 bases, the J end by 5 bases, with 8 bases between. Germline CDR1 MNHEY, CDR2 SVGAGI. The CDR3 is 14 residues long. The CDR3 DNA sequence: TGTGCCAGCAGTTACTCGTTGGGGGATCAGCCCCAGCATTTT. Amino acids: CASSYSLGDQPQHF.